This T cell receptor beta chain was retrieved from a study of T cell responses to AZD1222 COVID-19 vaccine. As concerns this clone: Its antigen is currently unknown.

Generated by immunoSEQ multiplex PCR, the TCRdb table keeps only in-frame clones and is missing some. This sample carries around 140,000 clones, 93% of them seen once, and the ten largest clones take less than 15%. CDR3 length equals 13 residues. The V and J ends lost 0 bases and 5 bases respectively, with 5 bases between them. CDR1 is WNHNN, CDR2 SYGVQD, per germline (reference sequence). Points from the study as a whole: Targets within unmutated variant regions were reportedly found for nearly half of spike-specific TCRs. Among the donors, most were white British and more were female, and clonal diversity was possibly underestimated.

The material was peripheral blood, obtained after recovery from COVID-19. The TCR originated in an adult who had recovered from COVID-19. The chain carries TRBV10-1 and TRBJ1-5; no definite D call. The CDR3 nucleotides are TGCGCCAGCAGTGAGTCGTTCGATCAGCCCCAGCATTTT. Protein: CASSESFDQPQHF.